These 18 T cell receptor beta chains were sequenced from one sample in a study of OX40 agonist ivuxolimab in advanced cancers. Produced via immunoSEQ multiplex PCR; TCRdb's table is partial and in-frame only. The profile shows more than 90,000 clones, about 80% of them singletons. The specimen was CD4+ or CD8+ T cells sorted from blood, collected in a trial of the OX40 agonist ivuxolimab. The receptors shown here come from an adult with an advanced solid tumor such as melanoma, head and neck, liver or kidney cancer.

This clone was counted a single time. J is TRBJ1-6 and V is TRBV5-5; a possible D gene is TRBD1 (5 bases). This CDR3 is 16 amino acids long. Germline lookup yields CDR1 SGHKS and CDR2 YYEKEE (reference sequence). V lost 0 bases and J lost 6, with 13 bases in between. The CDR3 reads CASSLAPGTGNSPLHF. In nucleotides, the CDR3 is TGTGCCAGCAGCTTGGCCCCAGGGACGGGTAATTCACCCCTCCACTTT. Combining the CDR3 with reference TRBV5-5 and TRBJ1-6 gives the whole variable domain DAGVTQSPTHLIKTRGQQVTLRCSPISGHKSVSWYQQVLGQGPQFIFQYYEKEERGRGNFPDRFSARQFPNYSSELNVNALLLGDSALYLCASSLAPGTGNSPLHFGNGTRLTVT.

The gene calls are TRBV6-5 and TRBJ2-7; 7 bases agree with TRBD1. The CDR3 loop spans 13 amino acids. CDR1 is MNHEY, CDR2 SVGAGI, per germline. J lost 2 bases, V lost 7 bases, and 5 bases had no gene match. CDR3 sequence reads: CASTQGVPYEQYF. The CDR3 coding sequence is TGTGCCAGCACTCAGGGGGTACCCTACGAGCAGTACTTC.

The rearrangement joins TRBV7-3 to TRBJ1-1, with a weak D call TRBD1 (6 bases). V was pared by 1 base and J by 5 bases, with 14 bases between. Germline assignment: CDR1 SGHTA and CDR2 FQGTGA. The CDR3 covers 15 residues. CDR3 nucleotides: TGTGCCAGCAGCTTAAGCACAGGGAGGGAGACTGAAGCTTTCTTT. It specifies CASSLSTGRETEAFF.

This rearrangement joins TRBV2 to TRBJ1-1; D is perhaps TRBD1 (5 bases). With 3 bases removed from V and 2 bases from J, the gap between germline ends came to 10 bases. The CDR3 is 14 amino acids. Germline V CDR1 and CDR2: SNHLY, FYNNEI. The CDR3 is CASSEAGRNTEAFF. The CDR3 bases are TGTGCCAGCAGTGAGGCAGGGAGAAACACTGAAGCTTTCTTT. The full variable domain, rest sourced from reference TRBV2 and TRBJ1-1, is EPEVTQTPSHQVTQMGQEVILRCVPISNHLYFYWYRQILGQKVEFLVSFYNNEISEKSEIFDDQFSVERPDGSNFTLKIRSTKLEDSAMYFCASSEAGRNTEAFFGQGTRLTVV.

The CDR3 reads CASSITPGQGYEQYF. Written as DNA, the CDR3 is TGTGCCAGTAGTATAACCCCCGGTCAGGGCTACGAGCAGTACTTC. V and J are TRBV19 and TRBJ2-5, with D possibly matching TRBD1 (5 bases). The J call could be wrong; TRBJ2-7 is a better fit for the DNA end. The CDR3 runs 15 residues. The V gene's germline CDR1 is LNHDA and CDR2 SQIVND (reference sequence).

The chain couples TRBV27 to TRBJ1-6; maybe TRBD1 (5 bases). Between the trimmed V and J ends, which lost 2 bases and 13 bases, there was a span of 18 bases. Germline CDR1 is MNHEY and CDR2 is SMNVEV (reference sequence). The CDR3 has 15 residues. The CDR3 loop reads CASSLGVFQGSPLHF. The CDR3, as DNA: TGTGCCAGCAGTTTAGGGGTATTTCAGGGAAGCCCCCTCCACTTT.

This clone was picked up a small number of times. V is TRBV11-2 and J is TRBJ2-7; 7 bases fit TRBD2. Germline CDR1 reads SGHAT; CDR2 reads FQNNGV. The CDR3 contains 13 residues. After removal of 5 bases from V and 3 bases from J, the junction contained 4 bases not matched to a gene. CDR3 protein: CASSPGGNYEQYF. As DNA, the CDR3 is TGTGCCAGCAGCCCCGGGGGGAACTACGAGCAGTACTTC.

V is TRBV10-3 and J is TRBJ1-5; D possibly corresponds to TRBD1 (5 bases). The germline V gene encodes CDR1 ENHRY and CDR2 SYGVKD. The CDR3 runs to 14 residues. V lost 7 bases to trimming and J lost 1 base, with 11 bases between them. The CDR3 protein is CAIKDWDSNQPQHF. The DNA for the CDR3 is TGTGCCATCAAGGACTGGGACAGCAATCAGCCCCAGCATTTT.

Concerning this clone itself: This CDR3 is also generated by other DNA sequences in the sample. V is TRBV7-2 and J is TRBJ2-3, with 8 bases lining up with TRBD2. Unmatched junction bases numbered 1, after V lost 2 bases and J lost 0 bases. The length of the CDR3 is 15 residues. Per the germline V gene, CDR1 is SGHTA and CDR2 is FQGNSA. CDR3 coding DNA: TGTGCCAGCAGCTTATCTAGCGGGAGCACAGATACGCAGTATTTT. Residues: CASSLSSGSTDTQYF.

The rearrangement uses TRBV7-2 and TRBJ2-2, with TRBD1 matching over 10 bases. Germline CDR1 SGHTA, CDR2 FQGNSA. V gave up 4 bases and J gave up 5 bases; unmatched junction bases: 7. The CDR3 sequence is 16 residues long. CDR3 sequence (DNA): TGTGCCAGCAGCTCTAGCCGGGACAGGGGAACCGGGGAGCTGTTTTTT. It translates to CASSSSRDRGTGELFF.

This chain connects TRBV19 to TRBJ1-1; D gene unclear. Germline CDR1 LNHDA, CDR2 SQIVND (reference sequence). The CDR3 totals 15 residues. Trimming pared 1 base from V and 6 bases from J, leaving 15 bases between. CDR3 loop: CASSIVNRVGSEAFF. CDR3 coding DNA: TGTGCCAGTAGTATAGTAAATCGAGTGGGCTCTGAAGCTTTCTTT.

V gene TRBV10-3 combines with J gene TRBJ2-1; 8 bases align to TRBD2. The V segment lost 3 bases and the J segment 9 bases; nucleotides outside the gene matches: 10. CDR1 is ENHRY and CDR2 is SYGVKD in the germline V gene. This CDR3 comprises 15 residues. The CDR3 here is CAISDIEREYGEQFF. DNA for the CDR3: TGTGCCATCAGTGATATCGAGCGGGAGTATGGTGAGCAGTTCTTC.

The chain uses TRBV18 and TRBJ1-5; weak D call: TRBD1 (5 bases). V shed 2 bases and J shed 4 bases, with 12 bases lying between them. The CDR3 extends over 15 amino acids. Germline assignment: CDR1 KGHSH and CDR2 LQKENI. The DNA of the CDR3 is TGTGCCAGCTCACCAAGGCAGGGCTTGAATCAGCCCCAGCATTTT. This sequence encodes CASSPRQGLNQPQHF.

The rearrangement joins TRBV7-8 to TRBJ2-5; 14 bases agree with TRBD2. The ends lost 5 bases at V and 0 bases at J; junction bases unmatched: 14. The CDR3 has 20 amino acids. Germline CDR1 and CDR2: SGHVS and FQNEAQ. The CDR3 sequence is CASSPQARLAGGMYQETQYF. The CDR3, as DNA: TGTGCCAGCAGCCCCCAAGCCCGACTAGCGGGGGGGATGTACCAAGAGACCCAGTACTTC.

The chain has TRBV7-2 and TRBJ1-1, with 8 bases that match TRBD1. Per germline, CDR1 SGHTA and CDR2 FQGNSA. V shed 4 bases and J 1 base; nucleotides not matched to a gene: 8. The CDR3 is 16 residues long. CDR3 bases: TGTGCCAGCAGCTCCCGAGGGACAGGTAAGAACACTGAAGCTTTCTTT. Its translation: CASSSRGTGKNTEAFF. Complete variable domain (other parts from reference TRBV7-2 and TRBJ1-1): GAGVSQSPSNKVTEKGKDVELRCDPISGHTALYWYRQSLGQGLEFLIYFQGNSAPDKSGLPSDRFSAERTGGSVSTLTIQRTQQEDSAVYLCASSSRGTGKNTEAFFGQGTRLTVV.

This sequence joins TRBV6-6 and TRBJ2-7, with D hard to call. The V gene lost 4 bases and the J gene lost 0 bases, with 10 bases spanning the gap. CDR1 and CDR2 from the germline V gene are MNHNY and SVGAGI (reference sequence). The CDR3 is made up of 14 amino acids. Here the CDR3 reads CASSLYPGSYEQYF. DNA of the CDR3: TGTGCCAGCAGTTTGTATCCGGGCTCCTACGAGCAGTACTTC.

The gene calls are TRBV2 and TRBJ1-6; D is uncertain. The V end was cut by 7 bases, the J end by 9 bases, with 13 bases between. This CDR3 comprises 13 residues. Germline values: CDR1 SNHLY, CDR2 FYNNEI. This CDR3 is CASNARMVSPLHF. The CDR3 nucleotides read TGTGCCAGCAATGCCAGGATGGTTTCACCCCTCCACTTT.

The chain links TRBV5-4 to TRBJ2-5; 7 positions match TRBD1. Germline loops: CDR1 SGHNT, CDR2 YYREEE (reference sequence). V lost 5 bases to trimming and J lost 4 bases; unmatched junction nucleotides: 11. The CDR3 is 15 amino acids. CDR3 residues: CASRPTGASTETQYF. CDR3 bases: TGTGCCAGCAGGCCAACAGGGGCTAGTACAGAGACCCAGTACTTC.